This is a list of T cell receptor beta chains from one sample in a study of blood T cell repertoires in COVID-19. Produced via immunoSEQ multiplex PCR; TCRdb's table is partial and in-frame only. The sample records hundreds of thousands of clones, around 86% being singletons. The sample was PBMCs or T cells enriched from blood (not recorded which). These receptors were taken from a man in his sixties who had recovered from COVID-19. The CDR3 runs from the conserved cysteine through the conserved F or W. Fields, in order: D gene, V gene, CDR3 length, J gene, clone size, CDR3 protein, CDR3 DNA. The D gene is left open where the match is weak. The listing skips clone size in some rows; elsewhere it reads once, few, many or a size class.

D: NA; V: TRBV5-8; length: 13; J: TRBJ1-5; size: NA; CDR3: CASSLRTVQPQHF; DNA: TGTGCCAGCAGCCTTAGGACAGTTCAGCCCCAGCATTTT
D: NA; V: TRBV5-1; length: 13; J: TRBJ2-3; size: NA; CDR3: CASSLERPDTQYF; DNA: TGCGCCAGCAGCTTGGAGAGGCCAGATACGCAGTATTTT
D: TRBD2; V: TRBV27; length: 15; J: TRBJ2-2; size: once; CDR3: CASSLAGARNGELFF; DNA: TGTGCCAGCAGTTTAGCGGGAGCCCGGAACGGGGAGCTGTTTTTT
D: NA; V: TRBV28; length: 15; J: TRBJ1-1; size: NA; CDR3: CASSLGGAIRTEAFF; DNA: TGTGCCAGCAGTTTAGGGGGGGCGATTAGGACTGAAGCTTTCTTT
D: TRBD1; V: TRBV15; length: 14; J: TRBJ2-2; size: NA; CDR3: CATSRDRDTGELFF; DNA: TGTGCCACCAGCAGGGACAGGGACACCGGGGAGCTGTTTTTT
D: NA; V: TRBV7-6; length: 14; J: TRBJ2-2; size: once; CDR3: CASSLNSQTGELFF; DNA: TGTGCCAGCAGCTTAAACAGCCAAACCGGGGAGCTGTTTTTT
D: NA; V: TRBV6-5; length: 14; J: TRBJ2-2; size: once; CDR3: CASSSPENTGELFF; DNA: TGTGCCAGCAGTTCACCAGAAAACACCGGGGAGCTGTTTTTT
D: TRBD1; V: TRBV6-5; length: 14; J: TRBJ1-2; size: NA; CDR3: CASRLTGGEDGYTF; DNA: TGTGCCAGCAGATTGACAGGGGGCGAAGATGGCTACACCTTC
D: NA; V: TRBV27; length: 14; J: TRBJ2-7; size: NA; CDR3: CASSVTGSRGEQYF; DNA: TGTGCCAGCAGTGTAACAGGGTCCCGAGGCGAGCAGTACTTC
D: NA; V: TRBV10-3; length: 15; J: TRBJ1-6; size: NA; CDR3: CAISSGDAYNSPLHF; DNA: TGTGCCATCAGCTCGGGGGACGCCTATAATTCACCCCTCCACTTT
D: NA; V: TRBV10-2; length: 15; J: TRBJ2-2; size: NA; CDR3: CASRRPAEDTGELFF; DNA: TGCGCCAGCCGCCGGCCCGCAGAGGACACCGGGGAGCTGTTTTTT
D: TRBD2; V: TRBV11-3; length: 17; J: TRBJ2-1; size: NA; CDR3: CASSLKSGSGSYNEQFF; DNA: TGTGCCAGCAGCTTAAAGAGCGGGAGCGGGTCCTACAATGAGCAGTTCTTC
D: NA; V: TRBV2; length: 12; J: TRBJ2-5; size: many; CDR3: CASSGDKETQYF; DNA: TGTGCCAGCAGTGGAGACAAAGAGACCCAGTACTTC
D: TRBD1; V: TRBV9; length: 15; J: TRBJ2-5; size: few; CDR3: CASRATGVVEETQYF; DNA: TGTGCCAGCAGAGCCACAGGGGTCGTGGAAGAGACCCAGTACTTC
D: TRBD2; V: TRBV5-4; length: 18; J: TRBJ2-1; size: NA; CDR3: CASSLAKAGDGTSGRQFF; DNA: TGTGCCAGCAGCTTGGCCAAGGCCGGGGACGGGACTAGCGGGAGACAGTTCTTC
D: TRBD1; V: TRBV18; length: 16; J: TRBJ2-3; size: NA; CDR3: CASSPTGGASTDTQYF; DNA: TGTGCCAGCTCACCTACAGGGGGCGCATCCACAGATACGCAGTATTTT
D: NA; V: TRBV28; length: 16; J: TRBJ2-1; size: once; CDR3: CASSPARITSYNEQFF; DNA: TGTGCCAGCAGTCCTGCTAGGATAACATCATACAATGAGCAGTTCTTC
D: NA; V: TRBV5-1; length: 13; J: TRBJ2-1; size: NA; CDR3: CASSLVEYNEQFF; DNA: TGCGCCAGCAGCTTGGTAGAATACAATGAGCAGTTCTTC
D: NA; V: TRBV20-1; length: 14; J: TRBJ2-1; size: NA; CDR3: CSPSEDGGYNEQFF; DNA: TGCAGTCCGAGTGAGGACGGGGGATACAATGAGCAGTTCTTC
D: TRBD2; V: TRBV2; length: 15; J: TRBJ2-3; size: NA; CDR3: CASSEGLAATDTQYF; DNA: TGTGCCAGCAGTGAGGGACTAGCGGCCACAGATACGCAGTATTTT
D: TRBD1; V: TRBV7-2; length: 16; J: TRBJ2-1; size: NA; CDR3: CASSHTGTGSYNEQFF; DNA: TGTGCCAGCAGCCATACCGGGACAGGGTCCTACAATGAGCAGTTCTTC
D: TRBD1; V: TRBV5-1; length: 19; J: TRBJ2-6; size: NA; CDR3: CASSLATRTGGFGANVLTF; DNA: TGCGCCAGCAGCTTGGCCACTAGGACAGGGGGCTTTGGGGCCAACGTCCTGACTTTC
D: TRBD2; V: TRBV6-4; length: 16; J: TRBJ2-1; size: NA; CDR3: CASSDIASGAYNEQFF; DNA: TGTGCCAGCAGTGACATAGCTAGCGGGGCCTACAATGAGCAGTTCTTC
D: NA; V: TRBV3-1/TRBV3-2; length: 14; J: TRBJ1-5; size: NA; CDR3: CASSQDTGSGPQHF; DNA: TGTGCCAGCAGCCAAGATACAGGCAGTGGGCCCCAGCATTTT
D: NA; V: TRBV21-1; length: 15; J: TRBJ1-3; size: NA; CDR3: CASRPGGGSGNTIYF; DNA: TGTGCCAGCAGACCGGGAGGGGGCTCTGGAAACACCATATATTTT
D: NA; V: TRBV19; length: 14; J: TRBJ1-1; size: few; CDR3: CASSATAMNTEAFF; DNA: TGTGCCAGTAGCGCGACAGCGATGAACACTGAAGCTTTCTTT
D: TRBD1; V: TRBV19; length: 14; J: TRBJ2-7; size: once; CDR3: CASRLGTGGGEQYF; DNA: TGTGCCAGTAGATTGGGGACAGGGGGAGGTGAGCAGTACTTC
D: NA; V: TRBV4-1; length: 13; J: TRBJ2-5; size: NA; CDR3: CASSRQNQETQYF; DNA: TGCGCCAGCAGCCGACAGAACCAAGAGACCCAGTACTTC
D: NA; V: TRBV16; length: 15; J: TRBJ1-1; size: NA; CDR3: CASSLLGAVNTEAFF; DNA: TGTGCCAGCAGCCTTCTAGGGGCGGTAAACACTGAAGCTTTCTTT
D: NA; V: TRBV18; length: 14; J: TRBJ2-7; size: once; CDR3: CASSPDSSYYEQYF; DNA: TGTGCCAGCTCACCCGACTCCTCCTACTACGAGCAGTACTTC